This T cell receptor beta chain was captured in a study of monozygotic twins with cystic fibrosis. Findings of the study overall: J usage was most co-twin-similar in 8 of 16 pairs, V in 13. The repertoire was suggested to be naive-dominated, clonality median about 0.01. Shared CDR3 numbers were not associated with age, concordance or severity.

Details on this clone: Its antigen is unidentified.

Measured with immunoSEQ multiplex PCR; TCRdb has only the in-frame clones, and not every one. The table includes 30,000 or so clones, approximately 67% detected once. CDR3 size: 17 residues. Germline V gene data show CDR1 as SGHTA and CDR2 as FQGNSA. V was cut by 2 bases and J by 0 bases, with 14 bases left in between. The sample comprised blood. This sequence originates from a girl under 18 with cystic fibrosis. This rearrangement joins TRBV7-2 to TRBJ2-1; perhaps TRBD2 as D (6 bases). The CDR3, as DNA: TGTGCCAGCAGCTTAATTGCGGCGGGGTTCTCCTACAATGAGCAGTTCTTC. It is translated as CASSLIAAGFSYNEQFF.